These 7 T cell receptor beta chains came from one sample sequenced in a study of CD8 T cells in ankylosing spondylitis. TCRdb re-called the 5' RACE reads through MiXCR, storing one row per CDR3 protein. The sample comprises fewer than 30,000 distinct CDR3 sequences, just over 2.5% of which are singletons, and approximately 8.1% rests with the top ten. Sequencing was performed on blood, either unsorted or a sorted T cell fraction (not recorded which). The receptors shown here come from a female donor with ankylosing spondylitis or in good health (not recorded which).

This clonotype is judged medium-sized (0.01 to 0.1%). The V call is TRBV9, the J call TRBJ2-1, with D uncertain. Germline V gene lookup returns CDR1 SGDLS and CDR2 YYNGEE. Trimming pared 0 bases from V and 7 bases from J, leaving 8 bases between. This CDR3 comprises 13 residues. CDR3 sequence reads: CASSVDVENEQFF. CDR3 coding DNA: TGTGCCAGCAGCGTAGACGTCGAAAATGAGCAGTTCTTC.

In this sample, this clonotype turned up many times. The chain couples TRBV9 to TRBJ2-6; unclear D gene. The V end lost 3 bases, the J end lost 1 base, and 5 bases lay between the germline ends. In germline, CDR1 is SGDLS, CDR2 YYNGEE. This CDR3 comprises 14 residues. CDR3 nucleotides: TGTGCCAGCAGCGCGTTATCTGGGGCCAACGTCCTGACTTTC. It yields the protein CASSALSGANVLTF. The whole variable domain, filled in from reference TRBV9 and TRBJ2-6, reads DSGVTQTPKHLITATGQRVTLRCSPRSGDLSVYWYQQSLDQGLQFLIQYYNGEERAKGNILERFSAQQFPDLHSELNLSSLELGDSALYFCASSALSGANVLTFGAGSRLTVL.

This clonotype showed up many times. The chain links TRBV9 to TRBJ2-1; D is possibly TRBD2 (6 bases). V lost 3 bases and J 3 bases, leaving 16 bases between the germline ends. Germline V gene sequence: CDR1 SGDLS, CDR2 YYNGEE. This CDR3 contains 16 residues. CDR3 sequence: CASSGAPGSGYNEQFF. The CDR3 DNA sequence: TGTGCCAGCAGCGGAGCCCCGGGTAGCGGCTACAATGAGCAGTTCTTC. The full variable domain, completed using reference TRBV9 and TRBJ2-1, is DSGVTQTPKHLITATGQRVTLRCSPRSGDLSVYWYQQSLDQGLQFLIQYYNGEERAKGNILERFSAQQFPDLHSELNLSSLELGDSALYFCASSGAPGSGYNEQFFGPGTRLTVL.

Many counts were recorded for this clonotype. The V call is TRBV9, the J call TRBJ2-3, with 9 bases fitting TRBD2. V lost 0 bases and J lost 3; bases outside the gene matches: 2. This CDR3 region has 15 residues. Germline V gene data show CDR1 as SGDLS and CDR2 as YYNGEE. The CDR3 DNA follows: TGTGCCAGCAGCGTAGAGGGACTAGCAACAGATACGCAGTATTTT. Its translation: CASSVEGLATDTQYF.

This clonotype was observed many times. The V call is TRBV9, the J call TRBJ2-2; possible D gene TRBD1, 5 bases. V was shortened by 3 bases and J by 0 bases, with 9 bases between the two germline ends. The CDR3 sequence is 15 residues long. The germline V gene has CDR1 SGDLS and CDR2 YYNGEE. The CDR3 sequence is CASSGGHSNTGELFF. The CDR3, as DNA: TGTGCCAGCAGCGGGGGCCACTCGAACACCGGGGAGCTGTTTTTT. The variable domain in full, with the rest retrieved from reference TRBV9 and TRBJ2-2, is DSGVTQTPKHLITATGQRVTLRCSPRSGDLSVYWYQQSLDQGLQFLIQYYNGEERAKGNILERFSAQQFPDLHSELNLSSLELGDSALYFCASSGGHSNTGELFFGEGSRLTVL.

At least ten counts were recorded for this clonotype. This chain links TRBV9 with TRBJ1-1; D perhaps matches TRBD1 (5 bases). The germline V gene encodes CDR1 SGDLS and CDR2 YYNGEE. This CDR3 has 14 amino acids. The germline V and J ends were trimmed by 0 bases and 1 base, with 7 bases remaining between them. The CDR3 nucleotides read TGTGCCAGCAGCGTAGCAGGGACGAACACTGAAGCTTTCTTT. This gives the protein CASSVAGTNTEAFF.

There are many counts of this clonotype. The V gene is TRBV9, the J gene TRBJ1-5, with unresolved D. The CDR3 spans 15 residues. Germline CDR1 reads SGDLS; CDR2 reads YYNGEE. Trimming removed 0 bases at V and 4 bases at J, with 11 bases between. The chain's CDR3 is CASSVGVESNQPQHF. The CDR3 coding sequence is TGTGCCAGCAGCGTAGGGGTGGAGAGTAATCAGCCCCAGCATTTT.